These 12 T cell receptor beta chains originate from one sample sequenced in a study of blood T cell repertoires in COVID-19. The repertoire was sequenced with immunoSEQ multiplex PCR; TCRdb's copy has only in-frame clones and lacks some. The sample holds roughly 200,000 clones, about 88% seen once. Sequencing was carried out using peripheral blood. The origin of the receptors is a woman in her 50s with COVID-19, enrolled during active disease.

CDR3 in amino acids: CASSPGEASYGYTF. CDR3 DNA sequence: TGTGCCAGCAGCCCGGGGGAGGCTAGCTATGGCTACACCTTC. The chain links TRBV6-5 to TRBJ1-2, with D perhaps matching TRBD1 (5 bases). Trimming stripped 6 bases from V and 4 bases from J, with 15 bases between. Germline V gives CDR1 MNHEY, CDR2 SVGAGI. The CDR3 has 14 amino acids.

The genes are TRBV11-2 and TRBJ1-2, with 7 bases that match TRBD1. The CDR3 is 16 amino acids. Looked up from germline, CDR1 is SGHAT and CDR2 is FQNNGV. Trimming took 2 bases from V and 7 from J; bases not matched to a gene: 13. CDR3: CASSLFLTPGDSGYTF. CDR3 nucleotide sequence: TGTGCCAGCAGCTTATTCCTCACGCCAGGGGACAGTGGCTACACCTTC.

About this clone itself: This sample includes further DNA sequences coding for the same CDR3. The gene calls are TRBV9 and TRBJ2-3; maybe TRBD2 (7 bases). Germline assignment: CDR1 SGDLS and CDR2 YYNGEE. The CDR3 length is 13 residues. Trimming shortened V by 2 bases and J by 6 bases, and 10 bases separated the two germline ends. CDR3 residues: CASSVGGPDTQYF. CDR3 nucleotide sequence: TGTGCCAGCAGCGTCGGGGGGCCCGATACGCAGTATTTT.

The genes are TRBV5-1 and TRBJ2-5; 8 bases align to TRBD1. Germline V gene lookup returns CDR1 SGHRS and CDR2 YFSETQ. V lost 2 bases, J lost 5 bases, and 2 bases stayed unmatched. The CDR3 spans 13 residues. The DNA of the CDR3 is TGCGCCAGCAGCTTCAGGGGGCAGGAGACCCAGTACTTC. This codes for CASSFRGQETQYF.

CDR3 sequence: CASSLRGWGYNEQFF. CDR3 in DNA: TGTGCCAGCAGCTTAAGAGGGTGGGGTTACAATGAGCAGTTCTTC. The genes are TRBV7-8 and TRBJ2-1; the D gene is possibly TRBD2 (5 bases). Germline V gene data show CDR1 as SGHVS and CDR2 as FQNEAQ. Deletions cut 2 bases from V and 4 bases from J, with 12 bases between. This CDR3 region has 15 residues.

This clone has just a few counts. V usage is TRBV2 and J usage is TRBJ2-1; 9 bases map to TRBD2. The germline V gene has CDR1 SNHLY and CDR2 FYNNEI. CDR3 length equals 15 residues. V was clipped by 6 bases and J by 4 bases; unmatched bases: 7. The CDR3 loop is CASSPSGGPYNEQFF. The CDR3 bases are TGTGCCAGCAGCCCCAGCGGGGGGCCTTACAATGAGCAGTTCTTC.

The chain recombines TRBV19 with TRBJ2-2, with TRBD1 matching 7 bases. The CDR3 runs to 16 residues. CDR1 and CDR2 (germline): LNHDA, SQIVND (reference sequence). V dropped 2 bases and J dropped 1; count of bases not matched to a gene: 4. The CDR3 nucleotides read TGTGCCAGTAGTATACCGGCAGGGGGGAACACCGGGGAGCTGTTTTTT. Translated, it gives CASSIPAGGNTGELFF.

The chain is built from TRBV7-2 and TRBJ2-5; TRBD1 agrees at 7 bases. Germline V CDR1 and CDR2: SGHTA, FQGNSA. The CDR3 runs to 15 residues. Germline trimming cut 5 bases from V and 1 base from J; bases unmatched to any gene: 7. CDR3 in amino acids: CASSDRTGIQETQYF. In DNA, the CDR3 is TGTGCCAGCAGCGATCGGACAGGCATCCAAGAGACCCAGTACTTC.

The chain employs TRBV7-2 and TRBJ1-2; tentatively, D is TRBD1 (6 bases). Germline loops: CDR1 SGHTA, CDR2 FQGNSA. Trimming removed 5 bases from V and 3 bases from J, with 10 bases in between. The CDR3 covers 13 residues. In DNA, the CDR3 is TGTGCCAGCAGCCAGGCAGGGGACTATGGCTACACCTTC. Translation: CASSQAGDYGYTF.

V gene TRBV3-1 (or the pseudogene TRBV3-2) combines with J gene TRBJ1-4, with D possibly being TRBD1 (6 bases). In germline, CDR1 is LGHDT, CDR2 YNNKEL (reference sequence). The CDR3 runs to 15 residues. The V end was cut by 2 bases, the J end by 7 bases, with 14 bases between. CDR3 bases: TGTGCCAGCAGCCAAAGTAAGGGGGTCGGTGAAAAACTGTTTTTT. Residues: CASSQSKGVGEKLFF.

V gene TRBV6-5 combines with J gene TRBJ1-2, with D possibly TRBD1 on 6 matching bases. The germline V gene has CDR1 MNHEY and CDR2 SVGAGI. The CDR3 extends over 13 amino acids. Between the trimmed V and J ends, which lost 2 bases and 8 bases, there was a span of 12 bases. This chain's CDR3 is CASSYRAGVGYTF. The CDR3 DNA reads as TGTGCCAGCAGTTACAGGGCAGGGGTAGGCTACACCTTC.

The genes are TRBV5-5 and TRBJ1-4; D might be TRBD1 (6 bases). The V gene lost 5 bases and the J gene lost 11 bases, with 22 bases spanning the gap. This CDR3 is built from 15 residues. The germline CDR1 and CDR2 sequences are SGHKS and YYEKEE (reference sequence). This chain's CDR3 is CASRSQEQGMVKLFF. The CDR3 nucleotides read TGTGCCAGCAGGTCCCAGGAACAGGGAATGGTGAAACTGTTTTTT.